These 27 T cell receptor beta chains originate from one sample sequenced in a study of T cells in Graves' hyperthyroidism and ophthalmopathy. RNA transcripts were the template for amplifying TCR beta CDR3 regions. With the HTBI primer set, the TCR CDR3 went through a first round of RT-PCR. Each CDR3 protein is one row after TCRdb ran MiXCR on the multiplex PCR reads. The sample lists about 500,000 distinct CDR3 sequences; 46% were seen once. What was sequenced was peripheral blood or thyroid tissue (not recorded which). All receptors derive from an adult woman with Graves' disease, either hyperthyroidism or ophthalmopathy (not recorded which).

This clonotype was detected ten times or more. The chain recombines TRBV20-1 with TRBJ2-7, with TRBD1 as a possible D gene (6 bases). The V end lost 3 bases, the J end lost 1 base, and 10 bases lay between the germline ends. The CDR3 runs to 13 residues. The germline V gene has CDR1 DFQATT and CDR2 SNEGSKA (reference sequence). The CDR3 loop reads CSASWQGSYEQYF. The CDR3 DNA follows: TGCAGTGCTAGTTGGCAGGGGTCCTACGAGCAGTACTTC.

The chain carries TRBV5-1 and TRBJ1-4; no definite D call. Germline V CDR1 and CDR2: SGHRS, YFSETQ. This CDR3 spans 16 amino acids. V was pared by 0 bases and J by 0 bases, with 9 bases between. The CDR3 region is CASSLDPGATNEKLFF. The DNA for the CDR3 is TGCGCCAGCAGCTTGGATCCCGGGGCAACTAATGAAAAACTGTTTTTT. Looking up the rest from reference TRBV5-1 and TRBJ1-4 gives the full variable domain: KAGVTQTPRYLIKTRGQQVTLSCSPISGHRSVSWYQQTPGQGLQFLFEYFSETQRNKGNFPGRFSGRQFSNSRSEMNVSTLELGDSALYLCASSLDPGATNEKLFFGSGTQLSVL.

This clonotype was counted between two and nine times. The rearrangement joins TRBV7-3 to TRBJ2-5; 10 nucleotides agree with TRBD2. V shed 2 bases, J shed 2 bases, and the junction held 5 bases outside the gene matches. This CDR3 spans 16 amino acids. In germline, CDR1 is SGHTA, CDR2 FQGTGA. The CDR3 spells CASSLGRTSGQETQYF. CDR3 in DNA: TGTGCCAGCAGCTTAGGCAGGACTAGCGGTCAAGAGACCCAGTACTTC.

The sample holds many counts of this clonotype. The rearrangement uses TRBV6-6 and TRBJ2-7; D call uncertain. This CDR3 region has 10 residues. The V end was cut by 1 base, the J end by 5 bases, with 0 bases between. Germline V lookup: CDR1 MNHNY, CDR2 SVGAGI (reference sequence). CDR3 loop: CASSYYEQYF. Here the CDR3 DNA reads TGTGCCAGCAGTTACTACGAGCAGTACTTC.

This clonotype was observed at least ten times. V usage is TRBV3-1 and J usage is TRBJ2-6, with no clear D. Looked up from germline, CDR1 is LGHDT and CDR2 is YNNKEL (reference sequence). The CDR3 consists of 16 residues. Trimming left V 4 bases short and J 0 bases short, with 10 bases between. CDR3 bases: TGTGCCAGCAGCCCACCTTTTGGCTCTGGGGCCAACGTCCTGACTTTC. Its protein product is CASSPPFGSGANVLTF.

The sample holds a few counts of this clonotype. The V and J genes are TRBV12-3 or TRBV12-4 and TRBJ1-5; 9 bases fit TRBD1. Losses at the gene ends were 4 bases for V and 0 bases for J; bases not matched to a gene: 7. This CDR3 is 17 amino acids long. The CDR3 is CASSYPWTGASNQPQHF. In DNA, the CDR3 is TGTGCCAGCAGTTACCCCTGGACAGGGGCTAGCAATCAGCCCCAGCATTTT.

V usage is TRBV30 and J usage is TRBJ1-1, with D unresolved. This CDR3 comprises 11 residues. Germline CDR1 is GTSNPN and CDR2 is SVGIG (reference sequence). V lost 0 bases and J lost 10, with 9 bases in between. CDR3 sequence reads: CAWSVRLGAFF. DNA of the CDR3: TGTGCCTGGAGTGTACGGCTTGGAGCTTTCTTT. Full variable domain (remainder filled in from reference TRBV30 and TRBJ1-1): SQTIHQWPATLVQPVGSPLSLECTVEGTSNPNLYWYRQAAGRGLQLLFYSVGIGQISSEVPQNLSASRPQDRQFILSSKKLLLSDSGFYLCAWSVRLGAFFGQGTRLTVV.

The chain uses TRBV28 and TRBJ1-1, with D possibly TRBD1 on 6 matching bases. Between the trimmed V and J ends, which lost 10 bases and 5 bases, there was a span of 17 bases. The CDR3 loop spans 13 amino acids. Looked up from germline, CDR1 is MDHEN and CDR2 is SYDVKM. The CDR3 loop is CATTGQLGTEAFF. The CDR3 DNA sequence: TGTGCCACCACCGGACAGCTAGGGACTGAAGCTTTCTTT.

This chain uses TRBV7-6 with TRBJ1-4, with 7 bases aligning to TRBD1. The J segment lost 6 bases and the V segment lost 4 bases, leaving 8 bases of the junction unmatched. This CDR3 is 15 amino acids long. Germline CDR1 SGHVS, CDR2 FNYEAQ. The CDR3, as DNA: TGTGCCAGCAGCTCCAGACAGGGAACCGATGAAAAACTGTTTTTT. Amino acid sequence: CASSSRQGTDEKLFF.

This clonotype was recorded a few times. The CDR3 bases are TGTGCCACCGCACCCCGGCTAGGACTCTACGAGCAGTACTTC. Encoded protein: CATAPRLGLYEQYF. The J gene is TRBJ2-7, the V gene TRBV15; TRBD2 is a possible D gene (5 bases). V lost 8 bases and J 3 bases, leaving 17 bases between the germline ends. There are 14 residues in the CDR3. In germline, CDR1 is LNHNV, CDR2 YYDKDF (reference sequence).

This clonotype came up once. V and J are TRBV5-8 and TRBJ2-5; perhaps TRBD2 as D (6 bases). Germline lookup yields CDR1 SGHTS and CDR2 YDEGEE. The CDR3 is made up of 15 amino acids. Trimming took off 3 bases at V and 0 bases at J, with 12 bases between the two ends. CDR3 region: CASSYAGGYQETQYF. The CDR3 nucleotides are TGTGCCAGCAGCTATGCCGGGGGATACCAAGAGACCCAGTACTTC.

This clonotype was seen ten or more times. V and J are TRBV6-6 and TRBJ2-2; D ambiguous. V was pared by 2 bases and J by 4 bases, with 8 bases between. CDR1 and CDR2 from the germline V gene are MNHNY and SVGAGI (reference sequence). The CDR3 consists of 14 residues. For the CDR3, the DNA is TGTGCCAGCAGTTACGGTAGTGGCACCGGGGAGCTGTTTTTT. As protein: CASSYGSGTGELFF.

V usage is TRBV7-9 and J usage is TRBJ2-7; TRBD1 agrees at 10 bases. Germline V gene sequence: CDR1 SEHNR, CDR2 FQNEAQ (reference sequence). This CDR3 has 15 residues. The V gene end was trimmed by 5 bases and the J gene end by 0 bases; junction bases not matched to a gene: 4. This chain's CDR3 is CASSTTGGFSYEQYF. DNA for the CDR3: TGTGCCAGCAGCACGACAGGGGGCTTCTCCTACGAGCAGTACTTC.

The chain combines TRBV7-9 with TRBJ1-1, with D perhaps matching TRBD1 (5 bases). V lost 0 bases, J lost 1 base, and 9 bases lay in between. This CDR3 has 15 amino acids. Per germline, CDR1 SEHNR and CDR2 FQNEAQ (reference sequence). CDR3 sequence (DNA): TGTGCCAGCAGCTTAGCGGGAGGGACGAACACTGAAGCTTTCTTT. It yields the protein CASSLAGGTNTEAFF.

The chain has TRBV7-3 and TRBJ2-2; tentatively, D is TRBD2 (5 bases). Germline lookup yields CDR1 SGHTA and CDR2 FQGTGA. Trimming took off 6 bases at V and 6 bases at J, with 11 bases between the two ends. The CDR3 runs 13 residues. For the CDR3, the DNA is TGTGCCAGCAGTTACGGGCGGGCCGGGGAGCTGTTTTTT. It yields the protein CASSYGRAGELFF.

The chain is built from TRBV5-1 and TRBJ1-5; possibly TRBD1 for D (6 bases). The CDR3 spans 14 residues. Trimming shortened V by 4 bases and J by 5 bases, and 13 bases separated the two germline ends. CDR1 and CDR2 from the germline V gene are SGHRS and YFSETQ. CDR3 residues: CASSQGGQDQPQHF. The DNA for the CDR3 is TGCGCCAGCAGCCAAGGGGGTCAGGATCAGCCCCAGCATTTT. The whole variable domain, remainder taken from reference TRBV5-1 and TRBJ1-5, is KAGVTQTPRYLIKTRGQQVTLSCSPISGHRSVSWYQQTPGQGLQFLFEYFSETQRNKGNFPGRFSGRQFSNSRSEMNVSTLELGDSALYLCASSQGGQDQPQHFGDGTRLSIL.

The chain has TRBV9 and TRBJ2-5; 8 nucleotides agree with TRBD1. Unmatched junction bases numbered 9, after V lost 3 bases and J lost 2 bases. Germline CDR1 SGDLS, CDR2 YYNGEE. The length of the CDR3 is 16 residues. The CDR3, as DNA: TGTGCCAGCAGCGATGACAGGGGTGGGAGGCAAGAGACCCAGTACTTC. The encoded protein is CASSDDRGGRQETQYF.

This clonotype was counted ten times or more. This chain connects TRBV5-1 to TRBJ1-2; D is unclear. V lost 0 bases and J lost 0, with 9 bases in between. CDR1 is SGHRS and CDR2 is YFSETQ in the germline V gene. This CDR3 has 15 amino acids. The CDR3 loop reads CASSLGDLANYGYTF. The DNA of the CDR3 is TGCGCCAGCAGCTTGGGGGATCTGGCTAACTATGGCTACACCTTC. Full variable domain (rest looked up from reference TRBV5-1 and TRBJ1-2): KAGVTQTPRYLIKTRGQQVTLSCSPISGHRSVSWYQQTPGQGLQFLFEYFSETQRNKGNFPGRFSGRQFSNSRSEMNVSTLELGDSALYLCASSLGDLANYGYTFGSGTRLTVV.

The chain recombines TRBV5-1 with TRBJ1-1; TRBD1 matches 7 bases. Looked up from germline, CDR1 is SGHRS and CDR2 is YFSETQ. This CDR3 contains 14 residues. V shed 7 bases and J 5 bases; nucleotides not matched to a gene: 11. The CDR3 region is CASRTIPGGTEAFF. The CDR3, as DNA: TGCGCCAGCCGTACCATACCAGGGGGTACTGAAGCTTTCTTT.

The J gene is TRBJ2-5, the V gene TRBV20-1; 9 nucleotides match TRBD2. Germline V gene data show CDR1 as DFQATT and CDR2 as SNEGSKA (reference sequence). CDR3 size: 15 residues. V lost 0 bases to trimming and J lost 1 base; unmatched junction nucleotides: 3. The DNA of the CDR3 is TGCAGTGCTAGAGAGGTAGCGGGAGCCCAAGAGACCCAGTACTTC. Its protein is CSAREVAGAQETQYF.

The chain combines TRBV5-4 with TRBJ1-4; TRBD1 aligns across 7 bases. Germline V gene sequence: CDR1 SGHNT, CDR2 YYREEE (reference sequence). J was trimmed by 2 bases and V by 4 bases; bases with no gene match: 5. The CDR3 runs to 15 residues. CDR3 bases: TGTGCCAGCAGCCCCGGGACAGTGACTAATGAAAAACTGTTTTTT. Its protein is CASSPGTVTNEKLFF.

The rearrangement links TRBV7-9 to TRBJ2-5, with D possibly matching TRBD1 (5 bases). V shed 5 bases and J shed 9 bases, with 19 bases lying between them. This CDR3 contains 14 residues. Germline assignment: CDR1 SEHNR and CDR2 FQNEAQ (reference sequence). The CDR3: CASSPRGPGEPQYF. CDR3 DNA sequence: TGTGCCAGCAGCCCTAGGGGCCCAGGTGAGCCCCAGTACTTC.

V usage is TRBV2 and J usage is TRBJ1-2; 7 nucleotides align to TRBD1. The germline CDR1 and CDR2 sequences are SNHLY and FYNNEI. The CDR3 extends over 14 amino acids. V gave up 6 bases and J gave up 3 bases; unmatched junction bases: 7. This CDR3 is CASRRQGRDYGYTF. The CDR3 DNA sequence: TGTGCCAGCAGACGACAGGGTCGTGACTATGGCTACACCTTC.

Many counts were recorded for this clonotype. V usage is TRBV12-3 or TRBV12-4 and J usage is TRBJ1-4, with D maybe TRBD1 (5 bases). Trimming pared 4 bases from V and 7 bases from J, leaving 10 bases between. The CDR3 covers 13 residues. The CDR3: CASSYGAAEKLFF. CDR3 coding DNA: TGTGCCAGCAGTTACGGGGCAGCTGAAAAACTGTTTTTT.

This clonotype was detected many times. In DNA form, the CDR3 reads TGTGCCAGCAGCTCATCAACTAGCGGAGGCTACGAGCAGTACTTC. Protein sequence: CASSSSTSGGYEQYF. The chain combines TRBV7-2 with TRBJ2-7, with 8 positions matching TRBD2. The CDR3 covers 15 residues. The V and J ends lost 4 bases and 3 bases, in that order; junction bases with no gene match: 8. Germline loops: CDR1 SGHTA, CDR2 FQGNSA.

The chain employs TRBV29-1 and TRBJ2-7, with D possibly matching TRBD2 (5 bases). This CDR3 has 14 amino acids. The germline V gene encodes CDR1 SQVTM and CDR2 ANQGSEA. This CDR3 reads CSAIASNLGYEQYF. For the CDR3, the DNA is TGCAGTGCCATAGCTAGCAACCTCGGCTACGAGCAGTACTTC.

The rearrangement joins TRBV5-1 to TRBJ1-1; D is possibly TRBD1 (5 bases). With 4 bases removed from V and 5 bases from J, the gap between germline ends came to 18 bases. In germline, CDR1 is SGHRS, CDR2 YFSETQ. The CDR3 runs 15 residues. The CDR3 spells CASSPTGGEGTEAFF. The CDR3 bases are TGCGCCAGCAGCCCAACCGGGGGTGAGGGGACTGAAGCTTTCTTT. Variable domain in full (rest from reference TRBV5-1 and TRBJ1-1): KAGVTQTPRYLIKTRGQQVTLSCSPISGHRSVSWYQQTPGQGLQFLFEYFSETQRNKGNFPGRFSGRQFSNSRSEMNVSTLELGDSALYLCASSPTGGEGTEAFFGQGTRLTVV.